The 25 T cell receptor beta chains reported below all come from one sample, sequenced in a study of shared T cell receptors in the human thymus. Sequencing was performed with immunoSEQ multiplex PCR; in TCRdb, only in-frame clones are kept and a portion is missing. The table has some 720,000 clones, around nine tenths seen once. These data are also associated with another study on human thymus T cells.

Sequencing was carried out using thymocytes. The receptor set was obtained from a boy younger than two with a congenital heart defect.

The CDR3 spells CASRTGLRAKNIQYF. CDR3 in DNA: TGTGCCAGCAGGACAGGGCTGAGGGCCAAAAACATTCAGTACTTC. The chain combines TRBV6-6 with TRBJ2-4; the match to TRBD1 covers 7 bases. Germline trimming cut 6 bases from V and 1 base from J; bases unmatched to any gene: 6. CDR1 is MNHNY, CDR2 SVGAGI, per germline (reference sequence). This CDR3 is 15 amino acids long.

The genes are TRBV15 and TRBJ2-7; D perhaps matches TRBD1 (7 bases). The V end lost 5 bases, the J end lost 0 bases, and 23 bases lay between the germline ends. Per the germline V gene, CDR1 is LNHNV and CDR2 is YYDKDF (reference sequence). The CDR3 is made up of 18 amino acids. The CDR3 region has the DNA TGTGCCACCAGCCCGCTGGGGGGTCTACAGGGGACCTCCTACGAGCAGTACTTC. It specifies CATSPLGGLQGTSYEQYF.

This clone has a single count. A read error may account for a junction end that differs from germline. The chain is built from TRBV6-6 and TRBJ2-7, with 10 bases that match TRBD2. The CDR3 length is 12 residues. Germline values: CDR1 MNHNY, CDR2 SVGAGI (reference sequence). CDR3 nucleotide sequence: TGTGCTAGCAGCGGGGGGGTAAACGAGCAGTACTTC. Amino acid sequence: CASSGGVNEQYF.

The chain employs TRBV6-5 and TRBJ2-2, with D tentatively TRBD2 (6 bases). V gave up 2 bases and J gave up 4 bases, with 11 bases separating them. This CDR3 is built from 15 residues. Germline-derived CDR1 and CDR2 are MNHEY and SVGAGI. CDR3 amino acids: CASSYQRAGTGELFF. The CDR3, as DNA: TGTGCCAGCAGTTACCAGCGGGCGGGCACCGGGGAGCTGTTTTTT.

The chain has TRBV20-1 and TRBJ2-1; TRBD1 matches 10 bases. Germline loops: CDR1 DFQATT, CDR2 SNEGSKA (reference sequence). CDR3 length: 11 amino acids. The V and J ends lost 6 bases and 12 bases, in that order; junction bases with no gene match: 5. The CDR3 protein is CSAHDRGRQFF. The DNA of the CDR3 is TGCAGTGCCCACGACAGGGGGCGGCAGTTCTTC.

The rearrangement uses TRBV4-2 and TRBJ2-1; TRBD2 matches 7 bases. CDR3 size: 18 residues. After removal of 2 bases from V and 9 bases from J, the junction contained 19 bases not matched to a gene. From germline, CDR1 is LGHNA and CDR2 YNFKEQ. The CDR3 DNA reads TGTGCCAGCAGCCAATCGGGACCCATGGGGGGGTGGGGAGGTGAGCAGTTCTTC. It specifies CASSQSGPMGGWGGEQFF.

This chain connects TRBV11-3 to TRBJ2-3, with D possibly being TRBD1 (6 bases). This CDR3 has 18 amino acids. Germline CDR1 and CDR2: SGHNT and YENEEA. With 5 bases removed from V and 2 bases from J, the gap between germline ends came to 23 bases. Here the CDR3 reads CASSPTPFVLGATDTQYF. CDR3 nucleotides: TGTGCCAGCAGCCCCACCCCCTTTGTGTTGGGGGCCACAGATACGCAGTATTTT.

The V call is TRBV28, the J call TRBJ2-3; 12 bases match TRBD1. The CDR3 covers 16 residues. Germline V gene lookup returns CDR1 MDHEN and CDR2 SYDVKM. The trim removed 1 base at V and 7 bases at J, leaving 6 bases unmatched. CDR3 nucleotides: TGTGCCAGCAGTTTATTGGGACAGGGGGCAGATAATACGCAGTATTTT. Translation gives CASSLLGQGADNTQYF. The full variable domain, its missing parts supplied by reference TRBV28 and TRBJ2-3, is DVKVTQSSRYLVKRTGEKVFLECVQDMDHENMFWYRQDPGLGLRLIYFSYDVKMKEKGDIPEGYSVSREKKERFSLILESASTNQTSMYLCASSLLGQGADNTQYFGPGTRLTVL.

This clone was recorded once. The rearrangement joins TRBV6-6 to TRBJ1-1, with D perhaps TRBD1 (5 bases). The V gene's germline CDR1 is MNHNY and CDR2 SVGAGI (reference sequence). V lost 1 base and J lost 1, with 10 bases in between. This CDR3 comprises 15 residues. The CDR3 region has the DNA TGTGCCAGCAGTTACTGGGGCAGAGAGAACACTGAAGCTTTCTTT. As protein: CASSYWGRENTEAFF.

The rearrangement uses TRBV7-2 and TRBJ2-7; TRBD2 agrees at 11 bases. The trim removed 5 bases at V and 6 bases at J, leaving 3 bases unmatched. Germline CDR1 is SGHTA and CDR2 is FQGNSA. This CDR3 has 13 amino acids. The CDR3 protein is CASSGSGRVEQYF. CDR3 coding DNA: TGTGCCAGCAGCGGTAGCGGGAGGGTCGAGCAGTACTTC.

The DNA of the CDR3 is TGTGCCAGCAGCCAAGGAGGGGGCGGAAACTATGGCTACACCTTC. This sequence encodes CASSQGGGGNYGYTF. This chain links TRBV4-2 with TRBJ1-2; 7 bases align to TRBD1. J gave up 2 bases and V 1 base, and 4 bases lay outside the gene matches. This CDR3 has 15 residues. The germline V gene encodes CDR1 LGHNA and CDR2 YNFKEQ.

The chain carries TRBV4-3 and TRBJ2-1; tentative D call: TRBD2 (5 bases). The germline V and J ends were trimmed by 0 bases and 5 bases, with 20 bases remaining between them. Germline CDR1 is LGHNA and CDR2 is YSLEER. CDR3 length: 18 residues. The CDR3 here is CASSQEGGGDPRNNEQFF. CDR3 bases: TGCGCCAGCAGCCAAGAAGGAGGAGGAGACCCTAGGAACAATGAGCAGTTCTTC.

The V call is TRBV4-1, the J call TRBJ2-1, with D possibly TRBD2 on 5 matching bases. The ends were cut back, 5 bases at V and 4 bases at J, with 12 bases in the middle. This CDR3 contains 14 residues. The germline V gene has CDR1 MGHRA and CDR2 YSYEKL. This CDR3 reads CASSSRGSYNEQFF. The DNA of the CDR3 is TGCGCCAGCAGCTCGCGAGGGTCTTACAATGAGCAGTTCTTC.

This sequence joins TRBV14 and TRBJ2-1; TRBD1 aligns across 12 bases. Trimming cost V 3 bases and J 6 bases; bases outside gene matches: 6. The CDR3 extends over 16 amino acids. The germline CDR1 and CDR2 sequences are SGHDN and FVKESK. The CDR3 region has the DNA TGTGCCAGCAGCCACCCCCGGGACAGGGGGCCCAATGAGCAGTTCTTC. Amino acids: CASSHPRDRGPNEQFF.

The gene calls are TRBV2 and TRBJ1-1; the match to TRBD1 covers 11 bases. The CDR3 contains 16 residues. The germline gives CDR1 SNHLY, CDR2 FYNNEI. Trimming at V came to 6 bases and at J to 5 bases, leaving 11 bases not matched to a gene. CDR3 sequence: CASRIPWDRGETEAFF. The CDR3 DNA sequence: TGTGCCAGCAGAATACCGTGGGACAGGGGGGAAACTGAAGCTTTCTTT.

The rearrangement links TRBV27 to TRBJ1-2; D unresolved. The CDR3 extends over 15 amino acids. CDR1 and CDR2 (germline): MNHEY, SMNVEV (reference sequence). V was clipped by 7 bases and J by 5 bases, with 20 bases between them. DNA of the CDR3: TGTGCCAGCACCCCCGGCGGGGAGGCGTTATATGGCTACACCTTC. As protein: CASTPGGEALYGYTF.

The chain recombines TRBV6-5 with TRBJ2-5; 8 bases align to TRBD2. This CDR3 has 14 amino acids. Unmatched junction bases numbered 7, after V lost 6 bases and J lost 4 bases. In germline, CDR1 is MNHEY, CDR2 SVGAGI. The CDR3, as DNA: TGTGCCAGCAGCCCGAGGGCGGGAGGAGAGACCCAGTACTTC. Protein: CASSPRAGGETQYF.

This rearrangement joins TRBV4-1 to TRBJ2-1, with D maybe TRBD2 (6 bases). The V end was cut by 0 bases, the J end by 9 bases, with 21 bases between. The germline V gene has CDR1 MGHRA and CDR2 YSYEKL. This CDR3 comprises 17 residues. The CDR3 DNA sequence: TGCGCCAGCAGCCAAGAAGGGCGACAAAAGGAGGGGAGTGAGCAGTTCTTC. This codes for CASSQEGRQKEGSEQFF.

V is TRBV27 and J is TRBJ1-5, with 7 bases fitting TRBD1. CDR1 and CDR2 (germline): MNHEY, SMNVEV (reference sequence). V shed 5 bases and J 2 bases; nucleotides not matched to a gene: 9. This CDR3 has 16 amino acids. In nucleotides, the CDR3 is TGTGCCAGCAGTCCAAGACAGGGACACGGCAATCAGCCCCAGCATTTT. Its translation is CASSPRQGHGNQPQHF.

The gene calls are TRBV5-1 and TRBJ1-1, with 7 bases fitting TRBD1. In germline, CDR1 is SGHRS, CDR2 YFSETQ. The V and J ends lost 0 bases and 0 bases, in that order; junction bases with no gene match: 8. The CDR3 loop spans 17 amino acids. CDR3 sequence: CASSLADDRVLNTEAFF. CDR3 nucleotides: TGCGCCAGCAGCTTGGCCGACGACAGGGTTCTGAACACTGAAGCTTTCTTT.

The genes are TRBV19 and TRBJ2-1, with no clear D. Germline-derived CDR1 and CDR2 are LNHDA and SQIVND (reference sequence). Trimming stripped 9 bases from V and 12 bases from J, with 12 bases between. The CDR3 consists of 10 residues. CDR3 loop: CARTPRRQFF. The CDR3, as DNA: TGTGCCAGGACCCCTAGAAGGCAGTTCTTC.

The chain employs TRBV4-2 and TRBJ2-7; no definite D call. Germline loops: CDR1 LGHNA, CDR2 YNFKEQ. V lost 0 bases and J lost 0, with 12 bases in between. CDR3 size: 16 residues. The CDR3 reads CASSQDYNSSSYEQYF. As DNA, the CDR3 is TGTGCCAGCAGCCAAGATTACAACAGTAGCTCCTACGAGCAGTACTTC.

The rearrangement links TRBV9 to TRBJ2-1; 9 nucleotides align to TRBD2. J lost 6 bases, V lost 0 bases, and 7 bases had no gene match. There are 16 residues in the CDR3. Germline lookup yields CDR1 SGDLS and CDR2 YYNGEE. CDR3 protein: CASSVEAGGLGNEQFF. Written as DNA, the CDR3 is TGTGCCAGCAGCGTAGAGGCGGGAGGGCTGGGCAATGAGCAGTTCTTC.

This clone came up once. The V gene is TRBV28, the J gene TRBJ1-2; 8 bases agree with TRBD1. The CDR3 covers 17 residues. From germline, CDR1 is MDHEN and CDR2 SYDVKM. V trimming: 6 bases; J trimming: 0 bases; junction bases outside the gene matches: 12. CDR3 bases: TGTGCCAGCAGCCTCGGACAGGGCGAAACCTCTAACTATGGCTACACCTTC. Amino acid sequence: CASSLGQGETSNYGYTF.

This clone was seen once. The chain uses TRBV30 and TRBJ2-1; possible D gene TRBD2, 5 bases. CDR1 GTSNPN and CDR2 SVGIG come from the germline V gene (reference sequence). CDR3 length: 16 residues. V was pared by 2 bases and J by 6 bases, with 20 bases between. CDR3 DNA: TGTGCCTGGAGTACCCATAGCGTGAGGGCCTTCAATGAGCAGTTCTTC. This codes for CAWSTHSVRAFNEQFF.